This is a list of T cell receptor beta chains from one sample in a study of cytomegalovirus exposure and HLA in healthy donors. Profiled with immunoSEQ multiplex PCR; TCRdb holds only in-frame clones, not every one. This table holds around 150,000 clones, less than 90% found once. Sequenced material: PBMCs. These receptors came from a young woman in good health and CMV-seronegative. Each CDR3 is given with its conserved first and last residue. D genes are given only for firm matches. Clone size is shown for a subset of rows, as once, few, many or a class of expanded clone.

j_gene: TRBJ1-2; len: 15; v_gene: TRBV4-1; d_gene: .; abundance: .; CDR3aa: CASSQVGPSNYGYTF; CDR3nt: TGCGCCAGCAGCCAAGTTGGGCCCTCTAACTATGGCTACACCTTC
j_gene: TRBJ2-1; len: 15; v_gene: TRBV28; d_gene: .; abundance: .; CDR3aa: CASSLSRPTSNEQFF; CDR3nt: TGTGCCAGCAGTCTTTCCCGGCCAACAAGCAATGAGCAGTTCTTC
j_gene: TRBJ2-2; len: 16; v_gene: TRBV4-2; d_gene: .; abundance: .; CDR3aa: CASSQGPSWGTGELFF; CDR3nt: TGTGCCAGCAGCCAAGGGCCCTCGTGGGGCACCGGGGAGCTGTTTTTT
j_gene: TRBJ1-3; len: 11; v_gene: TRBV28; d_gene: .; abundance: .; CDR3aa: CASRQGNTIYF; CDR3nt: TGTGCCAGCAGACAGGGAAACACCATATATTTT
j_gene: TRBJ2-1; len: 16; v_gene: TRBV2; d_gene: TRBD1; abundance: .; CDR3aa: CASREGQGATYNEQFF; CDR3nt: TGTGCCAGCAGAGAGGGCCAGGGGGCGACCTACAATGAGCAGTTCTTC
j_gene: TRBJ2-1; len: 15; v_gene: TRBV29-1; d_gene: .; abundance: .; CDR3aa: CSVEGSLAWDNEQFF; CDR3nt: TGCAGCGTTGAAGGATCGCTAGCGTGGGACAATGAGCAGTTCTTC
j_gene: TRBJ2-3; len: 15; v_gene: TRBV19; d_gene: .; abundance: .; CDR3aa: CASSIVGSGTDTQYF; CDR3nt: TGTGCCAGTAGTATAGTAGGGTCGGGCACAGATACGCAGTATTTT
j_gene: TRBJ1-5; len: 13; v_gene: TRBV7-2; d_gene: .; abundance: few; CDR3aa: CASSLVGDQPQHF; CDR3nt: TGTGCCAGCAGCTTAGTAGGGGACCAGCCCCAGCATTTT
j_gene: TRBJ1-2; len: 14; v_gene: TRBV7-8; d_gene: .; abundance: .; CDR3aa: CASSSIDINYGYTF; CDR3nt: TGTGCCAGCAGCTCGATCGACATCAACTATGGCTACACCTTC
j_gene: TRBJ1-2; len: 13; v_gene: TRBV5-4; d_gene: .; abundance: .; CDR3aa: CASSLQGVLGYTF; CDR3nt: TGTGCCAGCAGCTTACAGGGAGTGCTTGGCTACACCTTC
j_gene: TRBJ2-2; len: 14; v_gene: TRBV10-3; d_gene: TRBD1; abundance: .; CDR3aa: CAITGQGDTGELFF; CDR3nt: TGTGCCATCACGGGACAGGGTGACACCGGGGAGCTGTTTTTT
j_gene: TRBJ1-3; len: 16; v_gene: TRBV14; d_gene: .; abundance: .; CDR3aa: CASSQAMGGSGNTIYF; CDR3nt: TGTGCCAGCAGCCAAGCTATGGGAGGCTCTGGAAACACCATATATTTT
j_gene: TRBJ2-7; len: 17; v_gene: TRBV7-2; d_gene: .; abundance: .; CDR3aa: CASSLVVTGTGTYEQYF; CDR3nt: TGTGCCAGCAGCTTAGTGGTCACCGGGACGGGGACCTACGAGCAGTACTTC
j_gene: TRBJ1-4; len: 16; v_gene: TRBV5-1; d_gene: .; abundance: .; CDR3aa: CASSLDGGEVDEKLFF; CDR3nt: TGCGCCAGCAGCTTGGATGGCGGGGAGGTTGATGAAAAACTGTTTTTT
j_gene: TRBJ2-7; len: 16; v_gene: TRBV15; d_gene: .; abundance: .; CDR3aa: CATSRDPAASSYEQYF; CDR3nt: TGTGCCACCAGCAGAGATCCAGCTGCAAGCTCCTACGAGCAGTACTTC
j_gene: TRBJ2-5; len: 18; v_gene: TRBV28; d_gene: TRBD2; abundance: .; CDR3aa: CASSLGWASGMIQETQYF; CDR3nt: TGTGCCAGCAGTTTGGGATGGGCTAGCGGGATGATCCAAGAGACCCAGTACTTC
j_gene: TRBJ2-1; len: 15; v_gene: TRBV10-3; d_gene: TRBD1; abundance: .; CDR3aa: CAVHARTGPMNEQFF; CDR3nt: TGTGCCGTACATGCGAGGACAGGGCCCATGAATGAGCAGTTCTTC
j_gene: TRBJ2-7; len: 14; v_gene: TRBV27; d_gene: TRBD1; abundance: once; CDR3aa: CASRNRGYAYEQYF; CDR3nt: TGTGCCAGCAGAAACAGGGGTTATGCCTACGAGCAGTACTTC
j_gene: TRBJ1-4; len: 14; v_gene: TRBV4-1; d_gene: TRBD1; abundance: few; CDR3aa: CASSQITGDEKLFF; CDR3nt: TGCGCCAGCAGCCAAATTACAGGGGATGAAAAACTGTTTTTT
j_gene: TRBJ1-2; len: 15; v_gene: TRBV7-2; d_gene: .; abundance: .; CDR3aa: CASDPQGVGAHGYTF; CDR3nt: TGTGCCAGCGACCCACAGGGTGTGGGGGCACATGGCTACACCTTC
j_gene: TRBJ1-5; len: 19; v_gene: TRBV4-2; d_gene: TRBD1; abundance: .; CDR3aa: CASSQEWSGIQGGLRPQHF; CDR3nt: TGTGCCAGCAGCCAAGAGTGGAGCGGGATTCAGGGGGGCTTGAGGCCCCAGCATTTT
j_gene: TRBJ2-1; len: 15; v_gene: TRBV5-4; d_gene: TRBD2; abundance: .; CDR3aa: CASTDLAGSYNEQFF; CDR3nt: TGTGCCAGCACCGACCTAGCGGGGTCCTACAATGAGCAGTTCTTC
j_gene: TRBJ2-5; len: 15; v_gene: TRBV11-2; d_gene: TRBD1; abundance: .; CDR3aa: CASSLGIGTGKTQYF; CDR3nt: TGTGCCAGCAGCTTAGGTATAGGGACAGGGAAGACCCAGTACTTC
j_gene: TRBJ2-1; len: 15; v_gene: TRBV15; d_gene: .; abundance: many; CDR3aa: CATSRGLGTYNEQFF; CDR3nt: TGTGCCACCAGCAGAGGGCTGGGGACTTACAATGAGCAGTTCTTC
j_gene: TRBJ1-2; len: 16; v_gene: TRBV27; d_gene: TRBD1; abundance: .; CDR3aa: CASSFRGVGTGYGYTF; CDR3nt: TGTGCCAGCAGTTTCCGGGGGGTAGGGACAGGGTACGGCTACACCTTC
j_gene: TRBJ1-2; len: 13; v_gene: TRBV10-3; d_gene: TRBD1; abundance: .; CDR3aa: CAIADRLNYGYTF; CDR3nt: TGTGCCATCGCGGACAGGCTAAACTATGGCTACACCTTC
j_gene: TRBJ2-1; len: 19; v_gene: TRBV27; d_gene: TRBD2; abundance: .; CDR3aa: CASRPPGLAEISSYNEQFF; CDR3nt: TGTGCCAGCAGGCCTCCGGGACTAGCGGAAATAAGCTCCTACAATGAGCAGTTCTTC
j_gene: TRBJ2-1; len: 16; v_gene: TRBV4-3; d_gene: .; abundance: .; CDR3aa: CASSQDLGTNYNEQFF; CDR3nt: TGCGCCAGCAGCCAAGATCTTGGGACGAACTACAATGAGCAGTTCTTC
j_gene: TRBJ2-1; len: 14; v_gene: TRBV30; d_gene: .; abundance: .; CDR3aa: CAWSVGSSYNEQFF; CDR3nt: TGTGCCTGGAGTGTAGGAAGCTCCTACAATGAGCAGTTCTTC
j_gene: TRBJ1-2; len: 12; v_gene: TRBV28; d_gene: .; abundance: .; CDR3aa: CASSLTGHGYTF; CDR3nt: TGTGCCAGCAGCCTGACGGGACATGGCTACACCTTC
j_gene: TRBJ1-2; len: 16; v_gene: TRBV5-4; d_gene: TRBD1; abundance: .; CDR3aa: CASSLVWGQGRYGYTF; CDR3nt: TGTGCCAGCAGCTTGGTATGGGGACAGGGTCGCTATGGCTACACCTTC
j_gene: TRBJ1-1; len: 15; v_gene: TRBV5-1; d_gene: .; abundance: .; CDR3aa: CASSPTVFGDTEAFF; CDR3nt: TGCGCCAGCTCCCCCACGGTCTTTGGAGACACTGAAGCTTTCTTT
j_gene: TRBJ1-4; len: 17; v_gene: TRBV27; d_gene: TRBD1; abundance: .; CDR3aa: CASRPRQSQGGNEKLFF; CDR3nt: TGTGCCAGCAGACCCCGACAGAGCCAGGGGGGTAATGAAAAACTGTTTTTT
j_gene: TRBJ2-5; len: 15; v_gene: TRBV9; d_gene: .; abundance: .; CDR3aa: CASSDGDRQQETQYF; CDR3nt: TGTGCCAGCAGCGACGGGGACCGTCAGCAAGAGACCCAGTACTTC
j_gene: TRBJ2-7; len: 15; v_gene: TRBV2; d_gene: .; abundance: .; CDR3aa: CASSPGRSRTYEQYF; CDR3nt: TGTGCCAGCAGCCCGGGACGGAGCCGCACCTACGAGCAGTACTTC
j_gene: TRBJ2-2; len: 15; v_gene: TRBV6-6; d_gene: .; abundance: .; CDR3aa: CASSPSGTNTGELFF; CDR3nt: TGTGCCAGCAGTCCATCCGGGACTAACACCGGGGAGCTGTTTTTT
j_gene: TRBJ1-2; len: 15; v_gene: TRBV7-9; d_gene: .; abundance: .; CDR3aa: CASSWARAAGPGYTF; CDR3nt: TGTGCCAGCAGCTGGGCCAGGGCGGCGGGGCCAGGCTACACCTTC
j_gene: TRBJ1-5; len: 15; v_gene: TRBV5-6; d_gene: .; abundance: .; CDR3aa: CASSRDPTPNQPQHF; CDR3nt: TGTGCCAGCAGCAGGGACCCTACCCCCAATCAGCCCCAGCATTTT
j_gene: TRBJ2-2; len: 15; v_gene: TRBV5-6; d_gene: .; abundance: .; CDR3aa: CASSLGSANTGELFF; CDR3nt: TGTGCCAGCAGCTTGGGCTCCGCGAACACCGGGGAGCTGTTTTTT
j_gene: TRBJ2-3; len: 16; v_gene: TRBV4-2; d_gene: TRBD2; abundance: .; CDR3aa: CASSQELAASTDTQYF; CDR3nt: TGTGCCAGCAGCCAAGAGCTAGCGGCCTCCACAGATACGCAGTATTTT
j_gene: TRBJ1-2; len: 16; v_gene: TRBV28; d_gene: TRBD1; abundance: .; CDR3aa: CASSLRTGGLDYGYTF; CDR3nt: TGTGCCAGCAGTCTCCGGACAGGGGGCTTGGACTATGGCTACACCTTC
j_gene: TRBJ1-3; len: 15; v_gene: TRBV28; d_gene: .; abundance: once; CDR3aa: CASSPRGGFRNTIYF; CDR3nt: TGTGCCAGCAGTCCCAGAGGAGGGTTCAGAAACACCATATATTTT
j_gene: TRBJ1-1; len: 16; v_gene: TRBV19; d_gene: .; abundance: once; CDR3aa: CASHWGTGLGRGEAFF; CDR3nt: TGTGCCAGCCATTGGGGTACAGGGTTGGGTCGGGGTGAAGCTTTCTTT
j_gene: TRBJ2-5; len: 13; v_gene: TRBV6-4; d_gene: TRBD2; abundance: .; CDR3aa: CASSPSGQETQYF; CDR3nt: TGTGCCAGCAGCCCTAGCGGACAAGAGACCCAGTACTTC
j_gene: TRBJ1-2; len: 18; v_gene: TRBV5-1; d_gene: .; abundance: .; CDR3aa: CASSPLRLGQEPNYGYTF; CDR3nt: TGCGCCAGCAGCCCGCTTAGGTTGGGGCAGGAACCAAACTATGGCTACACCTTC
j_gene: TRBJ2-5; len: 13; v_gene: TRBV7-7; d_gene: .; abundance: once; CDR3aa: CASSSRVGETQYF; CDR3nt: TGTGCCAGCAGCTCCAGGGTCGGGGAGACCCAGTACTTC
j_gene: TRBJ2-7; len: 14; v_gene: TRBV7-2; d_gene: TRBD1; abundance: .; CDR3aa: CASSYQGATYEQYF; CDR3nt: TGTGCCAGCAGCTACCAGGGGGCGACCTACGAGCAGTACTTC
j_gene: TRBJ2-1; len: 13; v_gene: TRBV6-5; d_gene: .; abundance: .; CDR3aa: CASSYSGLNEQFF; CDR3nt: TGTGCCAGCAGTTACTCGGGGCTCAATGAGCAGTTCTTC
j_gene: TRBJ2-2; len: 13; v_gene: TRBV28; d_gene: .; abundance: .; CDR3aa: CASKSGSTGELFF; CDR3nt: TGTGCCAGCAAAAGCGGTTCCACCGGGGAGCTGTTTTTT